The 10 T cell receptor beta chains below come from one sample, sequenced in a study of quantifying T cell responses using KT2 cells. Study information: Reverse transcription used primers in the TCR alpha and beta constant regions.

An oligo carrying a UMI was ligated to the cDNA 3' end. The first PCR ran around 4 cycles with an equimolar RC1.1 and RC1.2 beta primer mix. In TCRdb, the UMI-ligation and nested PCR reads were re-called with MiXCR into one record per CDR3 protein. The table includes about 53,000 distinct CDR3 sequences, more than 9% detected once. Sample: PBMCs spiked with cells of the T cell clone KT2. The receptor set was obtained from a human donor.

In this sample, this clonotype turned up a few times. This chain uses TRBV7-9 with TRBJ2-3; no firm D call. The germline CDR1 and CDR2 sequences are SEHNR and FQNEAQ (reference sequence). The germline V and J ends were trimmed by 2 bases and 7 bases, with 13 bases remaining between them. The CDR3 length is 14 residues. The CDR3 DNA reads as TGTGCCAGCAGCTTATGGGCGACTCCCTATACGCAGTATTTT. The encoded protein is CASSLWATPYTQYF.

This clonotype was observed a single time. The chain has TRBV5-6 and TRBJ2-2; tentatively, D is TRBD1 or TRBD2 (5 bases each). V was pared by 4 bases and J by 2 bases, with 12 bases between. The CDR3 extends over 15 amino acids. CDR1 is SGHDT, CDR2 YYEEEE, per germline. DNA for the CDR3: TGTGCCAGCAGCGGGACGGATATTAACACCGGGGAGCTGTTTTTT. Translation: CASSGTDINTGELFF.

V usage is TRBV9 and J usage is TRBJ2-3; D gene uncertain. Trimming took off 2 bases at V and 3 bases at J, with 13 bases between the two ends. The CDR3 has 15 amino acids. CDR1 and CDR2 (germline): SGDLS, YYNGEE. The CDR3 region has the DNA TGTGCCAGCAGCGTTGTTGGCCTCTATACAGATACGCAGTATTTT. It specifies CASSVVGLYTDTQYF.

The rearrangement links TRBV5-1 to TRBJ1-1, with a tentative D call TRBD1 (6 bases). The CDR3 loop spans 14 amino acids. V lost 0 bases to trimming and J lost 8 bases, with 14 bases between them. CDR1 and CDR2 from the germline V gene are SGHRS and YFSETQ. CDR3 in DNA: TGCGCCAGCAGCTTGGATCTGCAGGGGTCAGAAGCTTTCTTT. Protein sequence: CASSLDLQGSEAFF.

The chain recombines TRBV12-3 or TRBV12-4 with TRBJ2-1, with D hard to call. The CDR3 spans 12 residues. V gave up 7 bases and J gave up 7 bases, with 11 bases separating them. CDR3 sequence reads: CASTISSNEQFF. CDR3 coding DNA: TGTGCCAGCACTATCAGCAGTAATGAGCAGTTCTTC.

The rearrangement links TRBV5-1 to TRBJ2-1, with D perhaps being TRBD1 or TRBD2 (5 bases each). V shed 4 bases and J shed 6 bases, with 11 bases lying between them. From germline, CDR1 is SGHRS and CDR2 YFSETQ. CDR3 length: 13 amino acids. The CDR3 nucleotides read TGCGCCAGCAGCCCGGGGACCCCCAATGAGCAGTTCTTC. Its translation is CASSPGTPNEQFF.

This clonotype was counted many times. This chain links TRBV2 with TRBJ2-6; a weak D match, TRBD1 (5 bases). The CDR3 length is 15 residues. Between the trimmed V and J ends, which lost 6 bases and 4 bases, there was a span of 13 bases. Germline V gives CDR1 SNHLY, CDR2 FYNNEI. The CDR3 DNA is TGTGCCAGCAGAAAACAGGAATCCGGGGCCAACGTCCTGACTTTC. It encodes CASRKQESGANVLTF.

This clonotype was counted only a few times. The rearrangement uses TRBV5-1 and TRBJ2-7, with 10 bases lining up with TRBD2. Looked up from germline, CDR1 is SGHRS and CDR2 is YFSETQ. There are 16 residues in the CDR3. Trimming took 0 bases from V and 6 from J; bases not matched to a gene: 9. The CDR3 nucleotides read TGCGCCAGCAGCTTGGTCCCTAGCGGGGGCGGCGGCGAGCAGTACTTC. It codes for CASSLVPSGGGGEQYF.

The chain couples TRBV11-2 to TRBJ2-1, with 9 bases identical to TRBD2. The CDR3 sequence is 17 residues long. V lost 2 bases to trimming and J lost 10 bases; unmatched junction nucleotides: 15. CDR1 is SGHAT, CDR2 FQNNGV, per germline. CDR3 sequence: CASSLIRPGTSRGEQFF. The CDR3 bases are TGTGCCAGCAGCTTAATTAGGCCCGGGACTAGCCGGGGGGAGCAGTTCTTC.

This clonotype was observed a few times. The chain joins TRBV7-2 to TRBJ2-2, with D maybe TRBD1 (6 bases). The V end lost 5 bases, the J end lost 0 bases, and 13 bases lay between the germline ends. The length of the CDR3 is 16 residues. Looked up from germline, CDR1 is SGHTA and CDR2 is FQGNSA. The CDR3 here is CASSPSGTTNTGELFF. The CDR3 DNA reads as TGTGCCAGCAGCCCGAGTGGGACAACGAACACCGGGGAGCTGTTTTTT.